This T cell receptor (beta chain) is from a study of blood T cell repertoires in COVID-19. Generated by immunoSEQ multiplex PCR, the TCRdb table keeps only in-frame clones and is missing some. The sample gives over 150,000 clones, around 85% of which show up once; under 4% is in the top ten. Recruits, aged about 18 to 100 years, lived in 24 US areas. Allocation to cohorts depended on clinical history reported by the participants. A word on this clone: Mismatch with germline at one junction end may stem from a read error.

Germline values: CDR1 SSHAT, CDR2 FNYEAQ (reference sequence). The CDR3 is made up of 16 amino acids. The sequenced sample consisted of PBMCs or T cells enriched from blood (not recorded which). This receptor was taken from a woman in her 30s who had recovered from COVID-19. The chain carries TRBV7-7 and TRBJ2-3; TRBD2 matches at 11 bases. The CDR3 sequence: CASSLLAGEKSDTQYF. The CDR3 nucleotides read TGTGCTAGCAGCTTACTAGCGGGAGAAAAATCGGATACGCAGTATTTT.